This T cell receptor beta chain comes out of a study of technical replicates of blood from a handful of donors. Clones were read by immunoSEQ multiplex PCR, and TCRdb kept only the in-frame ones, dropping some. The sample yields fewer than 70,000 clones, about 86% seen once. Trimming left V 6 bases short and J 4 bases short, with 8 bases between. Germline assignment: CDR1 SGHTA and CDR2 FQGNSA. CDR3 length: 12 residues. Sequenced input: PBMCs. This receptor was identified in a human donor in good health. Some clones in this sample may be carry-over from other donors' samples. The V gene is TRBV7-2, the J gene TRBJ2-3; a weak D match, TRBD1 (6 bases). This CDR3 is CASRDRADTQYF. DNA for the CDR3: TGTGCCAGCAGGGACAGAGCAGATACGCAGTATTTT. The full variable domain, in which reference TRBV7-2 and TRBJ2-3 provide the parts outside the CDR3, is GAGVSQSPSNKVTEKGKDVELRCDPISGHTALYWYRQSLGQGLEFLIYFQGNSAPDKSGLPSDRFSAERTGGSVSTLTIQRTQQEDSAVYLCASRDRADTQYFGPGTRLTVL.